What follows is one T cell receptor (beta chain) and its context. The source of the sample is a study of control samples from healthy donors and cancer patients. There are 15 residues in the CDR3. Trimming left V 5 bases short and J 0 bases short, with 13 bases between. The germline CDR1 and CDR2 sequences are SGHTA and FQGNSA. Repertoires were generated with immunoSEQ multiplex PCR, while TCRdb's copy carries only in-frame clones and drops some. The sample has some 120,000 clones; about nine tenths are singletons. The chain has TRBV7-2 and TRBJ1-1; weak D call: TRBD1 (6 bases). The sequence was collected from a man aged 40-49 years in good health. The specimen sequenced was blood. CDR3: CASSAQGQMNTEAFF. CDR3 bases: TGTGCCAGCAGCGCCCAGGGACAAATGAACACTGAAGCTTTCTTT.